This TCR beta chain was retrieved from a study of blood T cell repertoires in COVID-19. Whole-study context: PBMCs, B-cell-depleted T cells, or T cells provided the cDNA or gDNA that made up the material.

With V trimmed by 4 bases and J by 2 bases, 5 bases remained unmatched. The CDR3 runs 14 residues. From germline, CDR1 is LGHNA and CDR2 YSLEER. This clone is a singleton in its sample. Produced via immunoSEQ multiplex PCR; TCRdb's table is partial and in-frame only. Found here are roughly 260,000 clones, 80% to 90% of them singletons; the top ten hold less than 3%. The receptor was derived from a woman aged 45-60 years with acute or convalescent COVID-19. This rearrangement joins TRBV4-3 to TRBJ2-7, with TRBD2 identical over 7 bases. The sequencing sample was made of peripheral blood. This CDR3 reads CASSPRLAPYEQYF. The CDR3 DNA reads as TGCGCCAGCAGCCCACGACTAGCCCCCTACGAGCAGTACTTC.